This passage covers 2 T cell receptor beta chains from one sample sequenced in a study of vaccination effects on CD4 cells after COVID-19. After expansion with viral peptide pools in the ViraFEST assay, antigen-specific CD4+ T cells were sequenced. Isolating CD4+ T cells followed approximately nine days of culture. Participants were given two doses of BNT162b2 or mRNA-1273 vaccine. Their antigen targets remain unknown. Libraries were prepared by immunoSEQ multiplex PCR; TCRdb keeps only in-frame clonotypes and omits some of them. In the table there are around 69,000 clones, 70% to 85% of which are singletons. The sequencing used CD4+ T cells from PBMCs cultured with HCoV-229E spike peptides, collected after COVID-19 vaccination. Receptors were obtained from a human donor who received a COVID-19 vaccine.

V is TRBV7-3 and J is TRBJ2-3; 8 nucleotides line up with TRBD2. The CDR3 is 15 residues long. Trimming took 2 bases from V and 5 from J; bases not matched to a gene: 6. From germline, CDR1 is SGHTA and CDR2 FQGTGA. CDR3 loop: CASSLGRGGGDTQYF. CDR3 sequence (DNA): TGTGCCAGCAGCTTAGGACGGGGGGGAGGAGATACGCAGTATTTT.

The V gene is TRBV7-2, the J gene TRBJ1-1; D is perhaps TRBD1 (5 bases). The CDR3 sequence is 9 residues long. Germline lookup yields CDR1 SGHTA and CDR2 FQGNSA. This chain's CDR3 is CAVGGEAFF. For the CDR3, the DNA is TGTGCGGTGGGGGGTGAAGCTTTCTTT.